This TCR beta chain was documented in a study of cytomegalovirus exposure and HLA in healthy donors. Turning to the study itself: The same platform was used for the roughly 120 validation repertoires as for the roughly 670 first-cohort repertoires, as reported in a later analysis.

General study results and limits: The study listed some 160 cytomegalovirus-associated TCR beta chains. In the 130 or so validation repertoires, under 95% of cluster scores exceeded 0, per a later analysis.

Data came from immunoSEQ multiplex PCR; TCRdb stores just in-frame clones and leaves some out. There are about 71,000 clones in the sample; around 95% occur only once, and around 1.5% lies in the top ten. Germline CDR1 is SGHDN and CDR2 is FVKESK. V lost 0 bases and J 4 bases, leaving 9 bases between the germline ends. The CDR3 runs to 14 residues. For this clone: The antigen remains undetermined.

What was sequenced was PBMCs. This TCR came from a man aged 18 to 29 in good health and CMV-seropositive. V is TRBV14 and J is TRBJ1-1; possible D gene TRBD1, 5 bases. The CDR3 nucleotides read TGTGCCAGCAGCCAAGATCAGGGCGGCACTGAAGCTTTCTTT. Encoded protein: CASSQDQGGTEAFF.